A selection of T cell receptor beta chains follows, all from one sample in a study of T cell clones after liver transplantation. Some clones are missing from TCRdb's copy, which holds only in-frame ones; the method was immunoSEQ multiplex PCR. This table has about 50,000 clones, about 69% appearing once. Sequencing was performed on CD4+ T cells from blood, taken approximately 54 months after liver transplant. The receptors come from a human patient who received a liver transplant. The T cells may partly be graft donor cells. Both conserved end residues are part of each CDR3. D genes are given only for firm matches. Rows give clone size only sometimes, using once, few, many, or a class for an expanded clone.

v_call: TRBV15
clone_size: .
d_call: TRBD1
j_call: TRBJ2-5
cdr3_nt: TGTGCCACCAGCAGAGATAGGGGACAGGGTCGAGAGACCCAGTACTTC
cdr3_aa: CATSRDRGQGRETQYF

v_call: TRBV6-1
clone_size: .
d_call: TRBD1
j_call: TRBJ2-7
cdr3_nt: TGTGCCAGCAGCGAAGGGACAGTTTACGAGCAGTACTTC
cdr3_aa: CASSEGTVYEQYF

v_call: TRBV27
clone_size: once
d_call: .
j_call: TRBJ2-1
cdr3_nt: TGTGCCAGCAGTTTATCACGGTTCCACTCCTACAATGAGCAGTTCTTC
cdr3_aa: CASSLSRFHSYNEQFF

v_call: TRBV10-3
clone_size: .
d_call: .
j_call: TRBJ2-5
cdr3_nt: TGTGCCATCAATCAGGGGCTCCAAGAGACCCAGTACTTC
cdr3_aa: CAINQGLQETQYF

v_call: TRBV27
clone_size: .
d_call: .
j_call: TRBJ2-3
cdr3_nt: TGTGCCAGCAGTTTGTTTAAGGGACACCTAACAGATACGCAGTATTTT
cdr3_aa: CASSLFKGHLTDTQYF

v_call: TRBV6-1
clone_size: once
d_call: .
j_call: TRBJ2-7
cdr3_nt: TGTGCCAGCAGTGAAGGGACGGGGACCTACGAGCAGTACTTC
cdr3_aa: CASSEGTGTYEQYF

v_call: TRBV9
clone_size: .
d_call: .
j_call: TRBJ2-7
cdr3_nt: TGTGCCAGCAGCGTAGACTTAGGGGCACCCTACGAGCAGTACTTC
cdr3_aa: CASSVDLGAPYEQYF

v_call: TRBV5-4
clone_size: .
d_call: TRBD1
j_call: TRBJ2-7
cdr3_nt: TGTGCCAGCAGCTTAAAAGGGACAGGGCACATAGGGCAGTACTTC
cdr3_aa: CASSLKGTGHIGQYF

v_call: TRBV9
clone_size: .
d_call: .
j_call: TRBJ1-3
cdr3_nt: TGTGCCAGCACCGGGACGCCCGGAAACACCATATATTTT
cdr3_aa: CASTGTPGNTIYF

v_call: TRBV5-1
clone_size: .
d_call: TRBD1
j_call: TRBJ2-1
cdr3_nt: TGCGCCAGCAGCCCCCGCAACAGGGGAAATTACAATGAGCAGTTCTTC
cdr3_aa: CASSPRNRGNYNEQFF

v_call: TRBV25-1
clone_size: .
d_call: .
j_call: TRBJ2-4
cdr3_nt: TGTGCCAGCAGTGAGGGTAGCCCGAAAAACATTCAGTACTTC
cdr3_aa: CASSEGSPKNIQYF

v_call: TRBV28
clone_size: once
d_call: .
j_call: TRBJ1-1
cdr3_nt: TGTGCCAGCAGTTCTGGCCAAAACACTGAAGCTTTCTTT
cdr3_aa: CASSSGQNTEAFF

v_call: TRBV13
clone_size: .
d_call: TRBD2
j_call: TRBJ2-1
cdr3_nt: TGTGCCAGCAGCTTATCTAGCGGGGGGCCCGAGCAGTTCTTC
cdr3_aa: CASSLSSGGPEQFF

v_call: TRBV2
clone_size: .
d_call: TRBD2
j_call: TRBJ2-2
cdr3_nt: TGTGCCAGCAGTAGACTAGCGGGGAACACCGGGGAGCTGTTTTTT
cdr3_aa: CASSRLAGNTGELFF

v_call: TRBV5-6
clone_size: .
d_call: TRBD1
j_call: TRBJ1-5
cdr3_nt: TGTGCCAGCAGCTTGGGGACAGGGTCGGGGCCCCAGCATTTT
cdr3_aa: CASSLGTGSGPQHF

v_call: TRBV6-1
clone_size: .
d_call: .
j_call: TRBJ1-3
cdr3_nt: TGTGCCAGCTGCGTGGACTCTGGAAACACCATATATTTT
cdr3_aa: CASCVDSGNTIYF

v_call: TRBV4-2
clone_size: .
d_call: .
j_call: TRBJ1-4
cdr3_nt: TGTGCCAGCAGCCAAGGGGCGGGGGGCGGTGAAAAACTGTTTTTT
cdr3_aa: CASSQGAGGGEKLFF

v_call: TRBV9
clone_size: .
d_call: .
j_call: TRBJ1-6
cdr3_nt: TGTGCCAGCAGCGGACGGAAGGGGAGCTCCTATAATTCACCCCTCCACTTT
cdr3_aa: CASSGRKGSSYNSPLHF

v_call: TRBV7-9
clone_size: .
d_call: .
j_call: TRBJ2-2
cdr3_nt: TGTGCCAGCAGTTCGGGCTCGAACACCGGGGAGCTGTTTTTT
cdr3_aa: CASSSGSNTGELFF

v_call: TRBV10-1
clone_size: .
d_call: .
j_call: TRBJ2-2
cdr3_nt: TGCGCCAGCAGTGAGGTGTGGGGGACCGGGGAGCTGTTTTTT
cdr3_aa: CASSEVWGTGELFF

v_call: TRBV6-6
clone_size: .
d_call: .
j_call: TRBJ1-1
cdr3_nt: TGTGCCAGCAGTTACTCGATGTCCCAGTTGAACACTGAAGCTTTCTTT
cdr3_aa: CASSYSMSQLNTEAFF

v_call: TRBV18
clone_size: once
d_call: TRBD1
j_call: TRBJ1-1
cdr3_nt: TGTGCCAGCTCACGCGACAGGGACACTGAAGCTTTCTTT
cdr3_aa: CASSRDRDTEAFF

v_call: TRBV4-1
clone_size: .
d_call: .
j_call: TRBJ1-5
cdr3_nt: TGCGCCAGCAGCCAAGTACAGGTAGGGGGTCAGCCCCAGCATTTT
cdr3_aa: CASSQVQVGGQPQHF

v_call: TRBV4-1
clone_size: .
d_call: .
j_call: TRBJ2-5
cdr3_nt: TGCGCCAGCAGCCAAGAGGGGGTAAGGGGAGAGACCCAGTACTTC
cdr3_aa: CASSQEGVRGETQYF

v_call: TRBV27
clone_size: .
d_call: .
j_call: TRBJ1-2
cdr3_nt: TGTGCCAGCAGTTTGGGACAAAACTATGGCTACACCTTC
cdr3_aa: CASSLGQNYGYTF

v_call: TRBV19
clone_size: .
d_call: .
j_call: TRBJ1-2
cdr3_nt: TGTGCCAGTAGTATAGCGGAAGGGGCCTATGGCTACACCTTC
cdr3_aa: CASSIAEGAYGYTF

v_call: TRBV11-3
clone_size: .
d_call: TRBD2
j_call: TRBJ2-1
cdr3_nt: TGTGCCAGCAGCCCACGGGGAGCGGGGGTTAGCTCCTACAATGAGCAGTTCTTC
cdr3_aa: CASSPRGAGVSSYNEQFF

v_call: TRBV28
clone_size: .
d_call: .
j_call: TRBJ1-6
cdr3_nt: TGTGCCAGCAGTTTAGATTCCAATAAACCCCTCCACTTT
cdr3_aa: CASSLDSNKPLHF

v_call: TRBV9
clone_size: few
d_call: TRBD1
j_call: TRBJ1-3
cdr3_nt: TGTGCCAGCAGCCCCCGGACAGGCATCTCTGGAAACACCATATATTTT
cdr3_aa: CASSPRTGISGNTIYF

v_call: TRBV9
clone_size: .
d_call: .
j_call: TRBJ1-1
cdr3_nt: TGTGCCAGCAGCGTAGGACCGACGGACCGGTTGGATTTCTTT
cdr3_aa: CASSVGPTDRLDFF

v_call: TRBV6-6
clone_size: .
d_call: TRBD1
j_call: TRBJ1-1
cdr3_nt: TGTGCCAGCAGTTACCAGACAGGGAGCACTGAAGCTTTCTTT
cdr3_aa: CASSYQTGSTEAFF

v_call: TRBV6-5
clone_size: .
d_call: TRBD1
j_call: TRBJ1-2
cdr3_nt: TGTGCCAGCAACACAGGGGTCGGCTATGGCTACACCTTC
cdr3_aa: CASNTGVGYGYTF

v_call: TRBV12-5
clone_size: .
d_call: TRBD1
j_call: TRBJ1-2
cdr3_nt: TGTGCTAGTGGTTTGGAGGGGGCGGGCTACACCTTC
cdr3_aa: CASGLEGAGYTF

v_call: TRBV7-8
clone_size: .
d_call: TRBD1
j_call: TRBJ1-6
cdr3_nt: TGTGCCAGCAGCTTACGTGTGGGACAGGGCTCCTCACCCCTCCACTTT
cdr3_aa: CASSLRVGQGSSPLHF

v_call: TRBV5-1
clone_size: few
d_call: .
j_call: TRBJ1-5
cdr3_nt: TGCGCCAGCAGCTTTGACCCAAATAATCAGCCCCAGCATTTT
cdr3_aa: CASSFDPNNQPQHF

v_call: TRBV10-2
clone_size: .
d_call: .
j_call: TRBJ2-7
cdr3_nt: TGCGCCAGCAGTGAGGCCCCAAAATACGAGCAGTACTTC
cdr3_aa: CASSEAPKYEQYF

v_call: TRBV18
clone_size: .
d_call: .
j_call: TRBJ2-6
cdr3_nt: TGTGCCAGCTCGCTTCGGACGGAGTTGATCAGCTCTGGGGCCAACGTCCTGACTTTC
cdr3_aa: CASSLRTELISSGANVLTF

v_call: TRBV4-2
clone_size: .
d_call: .
j_call: TRBJ1-3
cdr3_nt: TGTGCCAGCAGCCAAGATCCGGACAGAAGGACTGGAAACACCATATATTTT
cdr3_aa: CASSQDPDRRTGNTIYF

v_call: TRBV19
clone_size: .
d_call: .
j_call: TRBJ1-2
cdr3_nt: TGTGCCAGTAGTACCATCAGGTATGGCTACACCTTC
cdr3_aa: CASSTIRYGYTF

v_call: TRBV6-1
clone_size: once
d_call: TRBD2
j_call: TRBJ2-4
cdr3_nt: TGTGCCAGCAGTACCGGGACTATAGAAAACATTCAGTACTTC
cdr3_aa: CASSTGTIENIQYF

v_call: TRBV27
clone_size: .
d_call: .
j_call: TRBJ2-6
cdr3_nt: TGTGCCAGCAGTTGGGATTCTGGGGCCAACGTCCTGACTTTC
cdr3_aa: CASSWDSGANVLTF

v_call: TRBV19
clone_size: .
d_call: TRBD1
j_call: TRBJ1-1
cdr3_nt: TGTGCCAGTAGGGGACAGGGGAGAGCTTTCTTT
cdr3_aa: CASRGQGRAFF

v_call: TRBV2
clone_size: .
d_call: TRBD1
j_call: TRBJ1-2
cdr3_nt: TGTGCCAGCAGTGAATCTCTGGACAGGGGGACCCTCGATGGCTACACCTTC
cdr3_aa: CASSESLDRGTLDGYTF

v_call: TRBV4-1
clone_size: .
d_call: .
j_call: TRBJ1-5
cdr3_nt: TGCGCCAGCAGCCAACAGGAGAATCAGCCCCAGCATTTT
cdr3_aa: CASSQQENQPQHF

v_call: TRBV5-8
clone_size: .
d_call: TRBD1
j_call: TRBJ1-1
cdr3_nt: TGTGCCAGCAGCTTTCTATCCGGACAGGGGGCGAGGACTGAAGCTTTCTTT
cdr3_aa: CASSFLSGQGARTEAFF

v_call: TRBV21-1
clone_size: few
d_call: .
j_call: TRBJ1-2
cdr3_nt: TGTGCCAGCCCCTCGGGGGGGGGAGATACTAACTATGGCTACACCTTC
cdr3_aa: CASPSGGGDTNYGYTF

v_call: TRBV4-2
clone_size: .
d_call: TRBD1
j_call: TRBJ2-1
cdr3_nt: TGTGCCAGCAGCCAAGGACAGGGGGGCTCAAATGAGCAGTTCTTC
cdr3_aa: CASSQGQGGSNEQFF

v_call: TRBV27
clone_size: few
d_call: .
j_call: TRBJ1-4
cdr3_nt: TGTGCCAGCAGTTTGTCAGGGGCCCTCGGAAAACTGTTTTTT
cdr3_aa: CASSLSGALGKLFF

v_call: TRBV28
clone_size: .
d_call: .
j_call: TRBJ2-6
cdr3_nt: TGTGCCAGCATCTTAGGGTCCTCTGGGGCCAACGTCCTGACTTTC
cdr3_aa: CASILGSSGANVLTF